What follows are 27 T cell receptor beta chains derived from one specimen sequenced in a study of T cell responses to AZD1222 COVID-19 vaccine. Repertoires were generated with immunoSEQ multiplex PCR, while TCRdb's copy carries only in-frame clones and drops some. The sample consists of around 110,000 clones, roughly 87% of them appearing once. The specimen comprised peripheral blood, sampled on day 0 of AZD1222 vaccination. The receptors were sampled from an adult in good health.

V and J are TRBV27 and TRBJ2-2; TRBD1 or TRBD2 may be the D gene (6 bases each). Germline loops: CDR1 MNHEY, CDR2 SMNVEV (reference sequence). The CDR3 runs to 11 residues. With 8 bases removed from V and 6 bases from J, the gap between germline ends came to 7 bases. CDR3 coding DNA: TGTGCCAGCGGGGGGCCCGGGGAGCTGTTTTTT. Encoded protein: CASGGPGELFF.

Only one count was recorded for this clone. This sequence joins TRBV9 and TRBJ1-6; D unresolved. Germline CDR1 and CDR2: SGDLS and YYNGEE. The CDR3 totals 13 residues. V was shortened by 0 bases and J by 5 bases, with 3 bases between the two germline ends. CDR3 in DNA: TGTGCCAGCAGCGTAGAGCATAATTCACCCCTCCACTTT. Translating it yields CASSVEHNSPLHF.

The rearrangement joins TRBV12-3 or TRBV12-4 to TRBJ2-3; no definite D call. The CDR3 extends over 12 amino acids. Between the trimmed V and J ends, which lost 3 bases and 2 bases, there was a span of 3 bases. The CDR3 is CASSFYTDTQYF. The CDR3 DNA follows: TGTGCCAGCAGTTTCTACACAGATACGCAGTATTTT.

This sequence joins TRBV15 and TRBJ2-2, with a possible D match to TRBD2 (6 bases). The length of the CDR3 is 14 residues. V shed 6 bases and J shed 7 bases, with 15 bases lying between them. Germline assignment: CDR1 LNHNV and CDR2 YYDKDF (reference sequence). The CDR3 region is CATRKEAGSGELFF. CDR3 nucleotides: TGTGCCACCAGGAAAGAGGCGGGGAGCGGGGAGCTGTTTTTT.

V and J are TRBV10-3 and TRBJ1-1; TRBD1 matches at 11 bases. CDR3 length: 15 residues. The V gene's germline CDR1 is ENHRY and CDR2 SYGVKD. Losses at the gene ends were 6 bases for V and 5 bases for J; bases not matched to a gene: 8. The CDR3 reads CAIRIPGQGETEAFF. The CDR3 DNA is TGTGCCATCAGGATTCCGGGACAGGGGGAGACTGAAGCTTTCTTT.

The chain has TRBV15 and TRBJ1-2, with a possible D match to TRBD1 (6 bases). Looked up from germline, CDR1 is LNHNV and CDR2 is YYDKDF (reference sequence). This CDR3 is built from 13 residues. V was clipped by 1 base and J by 8 bases, with 11 bases between them. The chain's CDR3 is CATSRADRTGYTF. The CDR3 DNA reads TGTGCCACCAGCAGAGCGGACAGAACAGGCTACACCTTC. Complete variable domain (other parts from reference TRBV15 and TRBJ1-2): DAMVIQNPRYQVTQFGKPVTLSCSQTLNHNVMYWYQQKSSQAPKLLFHYYDKDFNNEADTPDNFQSRRPNTSFCFLDIRSPGLGDTAMYLCATSRADRTGYTFGSGTRLTVV.

V and J are TRBV19 and TRBJ1-5, with a possible D match to TRBD1 (6 bases). CDR3 length equals 16 residues. Trimming took 5 bases from V and 2 from J, leaving 16 bases between them. Germline CDR1 is LNHDA and CDR2 is SQIVND (reference sequence). CDR3 residues: CASSPGGGWGNQPQHF. The CDR3 nucleotides are TGTGCCAGTAGTCCTGGTGGGGGCTGGGGCAATCAGCCCCAGCATTTT.

CDR3 sequence: CASSARAYGYTF. The CDR3 nucleotides read TGTGCCAGCAGTGCGCGGGCCTATGGCTACACCTTC. The chain recombines TRBV6-6 with TRBJ1-2; no reliable D call. The ends were cut back, 5 bases at V and 4 bases at J, with 8 bases in the middle. This CDR3 comprises 12 residues. Germline V gene lookup returns CDR1 MNHNY and CDR2 SVGAGI (reference sequence).

V usage is TRBV6-1 and J usage is TRBJ1-5; possibly TRBD1 for D (6 bases). The CDR3 totals 20 residues. CDR1 and CDR2 (germline): MNHNS, SASEGT. Trimming stripped 3 bases from V and 1 base from J, with 25 bases between. The CDR3 sequence is CASSDLRGGTPSQSNQPQHF. The CDR3 bases are TGTGCCAGCAGTGACCTCCGAGGAGGGACACCTTCTCAAAGCAATCAGCCCCAGCATTTT.

The chain has TRBV28 and TRBJ1-5, with unresolved D. CDR3 length: 12 amino acids. Germline CDR1 is MDHEN and CDR2 is SYDVKM. Trimming removed 2 bases from V and 4 bases from J, with 3 bases in between. CDR3 sequence: CASSLQNQPQHF. The CDR3, as DNA: TGTGCCAGCAGTTTACAGAATCAGCCCCAGCATTTT.

This sequence joins TRBV4-1 and TRBJ1-2; D gene unclear. CDR1 and CDR2 (germline): MGHRA, YSYEKL. V lost 1 base, J lost 6 bases, and 18 bases lay in between. This CDR3 contains 16 residues. CDR3 bases: TGCGCCAGCAGCCAAGGTGGGCGGGCTATTGGGAATGGCTACACCTTC. Residues: CASSQGGRAIGNGYTF.

The genes are TRBV25-1 and TRBJ1-4; D not certain. The V gene's germline CDR1 is MGHDK and CDR2 SYGVNS. This CDR3 region has 14 residues. The germline V and J ends were trimmed by 4 bases and 8 bases, with 14 bases remaining between them. The CDR3: CASSVEGGSEKLFF. CDR3 DNA: TGTGCCAGCAGTGTAGAGGGAGGGAGCGAAAAACTGTTTTTT.

The V call is TRBV14, the J call TRBJ2-7, with D uncertain. This CDR3 is 14 amino acids long. In germline, CDR1 is SGHDN, CDR2 FVKESK. With 3 bases removed from V and 6 bases from J, the gap between germline ends came to 15 bases. The CDR3 DNA follows: TGTGCCAGCAGCCACCATGGGAACAGACCCGAGCAGTACTTC. Translating it yields CASSHHGNRPEQYF.

The V call is TRBV28, the J call TRBJ1-1; possibly TRBD1 for D (6 bases). The CDR3 has 13 amino acids. The germline CDR1 and CDR2 sequences are MDHEN and SYDVKM. V dropped 6 bases and J dropped 0 bases, with 8 bases sitting between them. The CDR3 region is CASRRQVNTEAFF. The CDR3 DNA follows: TGTGCCAGCAGAAGACAGGTGAACACTGAAGCTTTCTTT.

V is TRBV6-5 and J is TRBJ1-3, with D maybe TRBD1 (6 bases). CDR3 length equals 14 residues. Germline CDR1 and CDR2: MNHEY and SVGAGI. V shed 3 bases and J shed 9 bases, with 15 bases lying between them. This chain's CDR3 is CASSYEDRKGTIYF. Written as DNA, the CDR3 is TGTGCCAGCAGTTATGAGGACAGAAAAGGCACCATATATTTT.

The chain links TRBV12-5 to TRBJ2-3; D tentatively fits TRBD1 or TRBD2 (5 bases each). Germline V gives CDR1 LGHNT, CDR2 FRNRAP. Between the trimmed V and J ends, which lost 10 bases and 5 bases, there was a span of 16 bases. The CDR3 covers 13 residues. The CDR3 DNA sequence: TGTGCTACTTCCTTGGGGGTAGGAGATACGCAGTATTTT. It yields the protein CATSLGVGDTQYF.

The rearrangement joins TRBV6-5 to TRBJ2-1, with a possible D match to TRBD2 (6 bases). Germline values: CDR1 MNHEY, CDR2 SVGAGI. The CDR3 spans 12 residues. V lost 6 bases to trimming and J lost 8 bases, with 11 bases between them. Here the CDR3 DNA reads TGTGCCAGCAGCCGGGAGAACGATGAGCAGTTCTTC. It translates to CASSRENDEQFF.

This chain connects TRBV7-3 to TRBJ1-1, with D possibly being TRBD1 (5 bases). The germline V gene encodes CDR1 SGHTA and CDR2 FQGTGA. CDR3 length equals 17 residues. Trimming pared 1 base from V and 6 bases from J, leaving 21 bases between. The CDR3, as DNA: TGTGCCAGCAGCTTAATACTCCCGACGCAGGGCGTAGCTGAAGCTTTCTTT. Encoded protein: CASSLILPTQGVAEAFF.

This clone was seen just once. The CDR3 region is CASCQGLGTGGELFF. The CDR3 DNA reads as TGTGCCAGCTGTCAGGGTCTTGGGACAGGCGGGGAGCTGTTTTTT. The rearrangement joins TRBV27 to TRBJ2-2; 8 bases match TRBD1. The CDR3 consists of 15 residues. CDR1 and CDR2 from the germline V gene are MNHEY and SMNVEV (reference sequence). Trimming cost V 8 bases and J 7 bases; bases outside gene matches: 12.

The V gene is TRBV28, the J gene TRBJ1-2, with 7 bases aligning to TRBD1. Germline V gene data show CDR1 as MDHEN and CDR2 as SYDVKM. Germline trimming cut 2 bases from V and 8 bases from J; bases unmatched to any gene: 8. This CDR3 spans 14 amino acids. CDR3 sequence (DNA): TGTGCCAGCAGTTTAAGGTCGGCAGGGGGAGGCTACACCTTC. Its translation: CASSLRSAGGGYTF.

This chain uses TRBV4-1 with TRBJ1-5; D is possibly TRBD1 (5 bases). V dropped 2 bases and J dropped 6 bases, with 8 bases sitting between them. This CDR3 spans 13 amino acids. The germline V gene encodes CDR1 MGHRA and CDR2 YSYEKL. CDR3 sequence: CASSQRGGQPQHF. The CDR3, as DNA: TGCGCCAGCAGCCAAAGGGGAGGTCAGCCCCAGCATTTT.

The V call is TRBV4-1, the J call TRBJ1-1; 7 bases line up with TRBD1. J gave up 3 bases and V 5 bases, and 9 bases lay outside the gene matches. Germline CDR1 reads MGHRA; CDR2 reads YSYEKL. The CDR3 is made up of 15 amino acids. CDR3 in DNA: TGCGCCAGCAGCACCGAGACAGGGTTGGACACTGAAGCTTTCTTT. It encodes CASSTETGLDTEAFF.

The V and J genes are TRBV27 and TRBJ2-1, with D uncertain. Trimming stripped 6 bases from V and 7 bases from J, with 16 bases between. In germline, CDR1 is MNHEY, CDR2 SMNVEV (reference sequence). The CDR3 has 14 residues. This chain's CDR3 is CASSPGSPGNEQFF. The CDR3 region has the DNA TGTGCCAGCAGCCCCGGCAGCCCAGGAAATGAGCAGTTCTTC.

V is TRBV6-6 and J is TRBJ2-2; D gene uncertain. V lost 0 bases, J lost 6 bases, and 11 bases lay in between. The CDR3 is made up of 15 amino acids. The germline V gene has CDR1 MNHNY and CDR2 SVGAGI (reference sequence). DNA of the CDR3: TGTGCCAGCAGTTACTCGCAGACCTCTTCCGGGGAGCTGTTTTTT. Its translation: CASSYSQTSSGELFF.

The genes are TRBV27 and TRBJ1-1; D not certain. This CDR3 is built from 14 residues. V lost 7 bases and J lost 4, with 16 bases in between. From germline, CDR1 is MNHEY and CDR2 SMNVEV (reference sequence). CDR3 nucleotides: TGTGCCAGCAAGAGGCGGGGTTCGTCCACTGAAGCTTTCTTT. This codes for CASKRRGSSTEAFF.

This chain links TRBV7-9 with TRBJ1-3; D uncertain. CDR1 SEHNR and CDR2 FQNEAQ come from the germline V gene (reference sequence). Trimming cost V 4 bases and J 6 bases, with 7 bases left between them. The CDR3 extends over 12 amino acids. The CDR3: CASSSQENTIYF. CDR3 sequence (DNA): TGTGCCAGCAGCTCTCAGGAAAACACCATATATTTT.

The CDR3 here is CASSGRGDPSGNTIYF. CDR3 nucleotide sequence: TGCGCCAGCAGCGGGCGCGGGGACCCCTCTGGAAACACCATATATTTT. The genes are TRBV5-1 and TRBJ1-3; weak D call: TRBD1 (5 bases). The germline CDR1 and CDR2 sequences are SGHRS and YFSETQ. The CDR3 totals 16 residues. V was pared by 4 bases and J by 0 bases, with 14 bases between.